This T cell receptor beta chain was captured in a study of beta chain features in type 1 diabetes. Overall study findings and caveats: Researchers caution that PCR might favor shorter templates, equally among patients and controls.

There are 16 residues in the CDR3. The V and J ends lost 3 bases and 2 bases, in that order; junction bases with no gene match: 7. Germline V gene lookup returns CDR1 SGDLS and CDR2 YYNGEE. Every isolated RNA sample was fully reverse transcribed, so sequencing captured expressed TCRB transcripts. Sequenced by immunoSEQ multiplex PCR; TCRdb stores in-frame clones only, minus some. The repertoire holds under 950,000 clones, with 17% as singletons. A word on this clone: Its specificity is unknown.

This TCR derives from a woman aged 18-29 years in good health. This chain uses TRBV9 with TRBJ1-1, with 10 bases that match TRBD1. Sequences were obtained from naive CD4+ T cells from blood. DNA of the CDR3: TGTGCCAGCAGCGGACGACAGGGGGCTTTAAACACTGAAGCTTTCTTT. It yields the protein CASSGRQGALNTEAFF.